The next 9 T cell receptor beta chains were all read from a single sample in a study of blood T cell repertoires in COVID-19. Profiling relied on immunoSEQ multiplex PCR, and the TCRdb table lists in-frame clones only, not all of them. The sample yields about 250,000 clones, 88% seen once. Sequencing was carried out using peripheral blood. The origin of the receptors is a woman aged 25-40 years with COVID-19, enrolled during active disease.

The chain has TRBV6-2 or TRBV6-3 and TRBJ2-5; D gene unclear. V shed 1 base and J shed 2 bases, with 8 bases lying between them. The CDR3 is 14 amino acids. In germline, CDR1 is MNHEY, CDR2 SVGEGT. The CDR3 nucleotides are TGTGCCAGCAGTTACTATCGCGGTCAAGAGACCCAGTACTTC. It yields the protein CASSYYRGQETQYF.

CDR3 in DNA: TGTGCCAGCAGCTTACTAGGACTAGCGAGGGAGACCCAGTACTTC. The encoded protein is CASSLLGLARETQYF. The chain is built from TRBV11-2 and TRBJ2-5, with 9 bases aligning to TRBD2. CDR3 length: 15 amino acids. Germline V gene data show CDR1 as SGHAT and CDR2 as FQNNGV. The V segment lost 2 bases and the J segment 5 bases; nucleotides outside the gene matches: 6.

This clone occurred many times. The chain joins TRBV4-3 to TRBJ2-7; maybe TRBD1 (6 bases). Germline V gene sequence: CDR1 LGHNA, CDR2 YSLEER. V lost 5 bases, J lost 1 base, and 12 bases lay in between. There are 14 residues in the CDR3. The CDR3 DNA reads as TGCGCCAGCAGCACTAACCAGGGGTCCTACGAGCAGTACTTC. It yields the protein CASSTNQGSYEQYF.

In its sample, this clone was seen once. The chain combines TRBV19 with TRBJ1-2, with no clear D. The CDR3 is 11 residues long. Looked up from germline, CDR1 is LNHDA and CDR2 is SQIVND (reference sequence). V was trimmed by 5 bases and J by 7 bases, leaving 8 bases between them. The CDR3 spells CASSWAGGYTF. The CDR3 bases are TGTGCCAGTAGTTGGGCTGGTGGCTACACCTTC.

The chain links TRBV11-3 to TRBJ1-2; D is undetermined. V was shortened by 1 base and J by 8 bases, with 11 bases between the two germline ends. Germline V lookup: CDR1 SGHNT, CDR2 YENEEA. The length of the CDR3 is 13 residues. CDR3 sequence: CASSLGSPGGYTF. CDR3 nucleotide sequence: TGTGCCAGCAGCTTAGGGAGCCCCGGGGGCTACACCTTC.

This clone appeared once. The chain links TRBV10-3 to TRBJ2-1; 8 bases are shared with TRBD2. Germline V gene data show CDR1 as ENHRY and CDR2 as SYGVKD. The CDR3 is 16 amino acids. Trimming at V came to 10 bases and at J to 4 bases, leaving 15 bases not matched to a gene. CDR3 DNA sequence: TGTGCCACCACCCTTTTGTCGGGGGGGGATTACAATGAGCAGTTCTTC. Protein product: CATTLLSGGDYNEQFF.

The chain employs TRBV24-1 and TRBJ2-1, with TRBD2 as a possible D gene (6 bases). With 0 bases removed from V and 10 bases from J, the gap between germline ends came to 9 bases. Germline CDR1 reads KGHDR; CDR2 reads SFDVKD. The CDR3 contains 13 residues. The CDR3 here is CATSDLWREEQFF. CDR3 DNA sequence: TGTGCCACCAGTGATTTGTGGAGGGAGGAGCAGTTCTTC.

V is TRBV19 and J is TRBJ1-2; 12 bases align to TRBD1. Germline loops: CDR1 LNHDA, CDR2 SQIVND (reference sequence). V lost 7 bases to trimming and J lost 2 bases; unmatched junction nucleotides: 2. The CDR3 spans 14 residues. The CDR3 nucleotides are TGTGCCAGTACGGGACAGGGGGCGAACTATGGCTACACCTTC. Translating gives CASTGQGANYGYTF.

A few counts support this clone. The chain joins TRBV9 to TRBJ2-2, with D possibly matching TRBD1 (6 bases). There are 17 residues in the CDR3. The V gene's germline CDR1 is SGDLS and CDR2 YYNGEE. The V gene lost 4 bases and the J gene lost 0 bases, with 16 bases spanning the gap. The CDR3 protein is CASSKHLTGPNTGELFF. DNA of the CDR3: TGTGCCAGCAGCAAACACCTCACAGGGCCGAACACCGGGGAGCTGTTTTTT.